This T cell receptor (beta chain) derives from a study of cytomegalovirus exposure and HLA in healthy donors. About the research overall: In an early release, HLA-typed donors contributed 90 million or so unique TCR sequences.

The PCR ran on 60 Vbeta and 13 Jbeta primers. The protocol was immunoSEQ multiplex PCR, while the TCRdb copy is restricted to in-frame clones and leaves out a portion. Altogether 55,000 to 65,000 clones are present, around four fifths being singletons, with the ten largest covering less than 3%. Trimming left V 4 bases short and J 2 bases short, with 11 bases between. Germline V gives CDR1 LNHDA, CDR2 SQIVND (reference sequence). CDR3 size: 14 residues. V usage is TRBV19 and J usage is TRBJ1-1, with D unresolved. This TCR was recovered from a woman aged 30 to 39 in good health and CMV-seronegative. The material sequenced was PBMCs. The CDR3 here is CASSSWEGNTEAFF. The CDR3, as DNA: TGTGCCAGTAGTAGCTGGGAGGGTAACACTGAAGCTTTCTTT.